This T cell receptor beta chain was recovered during a study of blood T cell repertoires in COVID-19. There are 15 residues in the CDR3. Trimming shortened V by 3 bases and J by 4 bases, and 12 bases separated the two germline ends. Germline CDR1 MNHEY, CDR2 SVGAGI. TCRdb keeps only in-frame clones here, not all; method: immunoSEQ multiplex PCR. The sample contains about 130,000 clones, 70% to 85% of which appear only once. This TCR was recovered from a woman of 80 years or more with acute or convalescent COVID-19. Sequencing input: peripheral blood. This chain joins TRBV6-5 and TRBJ2-2, with D unclear. This CDR3 is CASSYPGFGTGELFF. The CDR3 nucleotides are TGTGCCAGCAGTTATCCAGGATTCGGCACCGGGGAGCTGTTTTTT.